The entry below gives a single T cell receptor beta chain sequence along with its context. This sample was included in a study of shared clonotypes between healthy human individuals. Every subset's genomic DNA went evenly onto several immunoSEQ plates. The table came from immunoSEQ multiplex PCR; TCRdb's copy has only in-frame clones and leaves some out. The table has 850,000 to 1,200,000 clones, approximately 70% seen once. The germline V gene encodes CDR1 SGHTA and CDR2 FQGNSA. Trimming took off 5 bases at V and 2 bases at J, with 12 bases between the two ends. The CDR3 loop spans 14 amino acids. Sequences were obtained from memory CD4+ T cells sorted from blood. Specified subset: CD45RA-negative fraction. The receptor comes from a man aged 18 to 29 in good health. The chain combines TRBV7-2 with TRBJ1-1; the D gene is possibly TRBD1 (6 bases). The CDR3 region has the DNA TGTGCCAGCAGCCCGGACAGTACAAACACTGAAGCTTTCTTT. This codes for CASSPDSTNTEAFF.